This paragraph reports one T cell receptor beta chain. Its specificity is unknown. These data come from a study of T cell responses to AZD1222 COVID-19 vaccine. Notes on the study in general: Repertoires were sampled only after the peak T cell response. Baseline seropositives among AZD1222 recipients totaled only five to seven. Spike-specific TCR breadth and depth grew following two AZD1222 doses.

This CDR3 is built from 16 residues. CDR1 is SGHVS, CDR2 FNYEAQ, per germline. The ends were cut back, 4 bases at V and 7 bases at J, with 17 bases in the middle. Sequencing was performed with immunoSEQ multiplex PCR; in TCRdb, only in-frame clones are kept and a portion is missing. The table lists over 100,000 clones, roughly four fifths of them singletons. This specimen consisted of peripheral blood, obtained on day 0 of AZD1222 vaccination. The V and J genes are TRBV7-6 and TRBJ1-6; no firm D call. The TCR sequence derives from an adult in good health. CDR3 DNA sequence: TGTGCCAGCAGCTCAGACCTATTCCGGAGGAATTCACCCCTCCACTTT. Its translation is CASSSDLFRRNSPLHF.